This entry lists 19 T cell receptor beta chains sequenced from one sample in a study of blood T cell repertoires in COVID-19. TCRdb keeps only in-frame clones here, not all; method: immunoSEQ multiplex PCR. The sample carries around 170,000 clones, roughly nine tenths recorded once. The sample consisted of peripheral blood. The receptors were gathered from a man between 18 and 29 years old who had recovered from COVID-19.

The CDR3 here is CASSLGIDHSYEQYF. The CDR3 coding sequence is TGCGCCAGCAGCTTGGGAATAGATCACTCCTACGAGCAGTACTTC. The rearrangement links TRBV5-1 to TRBJ2-7; D is undetermined. The germline gives CDR1 SGHRS, CDR2 YFSETQ. The CDR3 sequence is 15 residues long. V gave up 0 bases and J gave up 0 bases, with 10 bases separating them.

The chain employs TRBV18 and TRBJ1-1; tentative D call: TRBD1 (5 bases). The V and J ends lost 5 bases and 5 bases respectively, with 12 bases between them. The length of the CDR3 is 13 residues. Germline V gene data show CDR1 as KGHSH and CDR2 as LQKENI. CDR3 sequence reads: CASSLDRGTEAFF. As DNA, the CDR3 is TGTGCCAGCTCATTGGACCGGGGGACTGAAGCTTTCTTT.

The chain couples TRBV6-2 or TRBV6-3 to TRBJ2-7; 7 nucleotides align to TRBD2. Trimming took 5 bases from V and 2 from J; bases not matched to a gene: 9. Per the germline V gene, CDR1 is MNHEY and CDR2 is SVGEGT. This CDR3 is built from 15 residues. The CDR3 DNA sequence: TGTGCCAGCAGTGCCCCGGGACTACCTACCTACGAGCAGTACTTC. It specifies CASSAPGLPTYEQYF.

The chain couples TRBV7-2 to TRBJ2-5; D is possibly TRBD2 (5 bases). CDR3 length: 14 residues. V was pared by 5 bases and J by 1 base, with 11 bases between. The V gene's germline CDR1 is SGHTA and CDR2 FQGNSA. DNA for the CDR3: TGTGCCAGCAGCCCTAGTCGGGGCCAAGAGACCCAGTACTTC. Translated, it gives CASSPSRGQETQYF.

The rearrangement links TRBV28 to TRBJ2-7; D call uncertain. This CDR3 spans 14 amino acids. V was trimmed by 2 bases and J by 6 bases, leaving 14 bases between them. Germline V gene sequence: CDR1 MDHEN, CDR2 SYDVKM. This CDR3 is CASSLERPKIEQYF. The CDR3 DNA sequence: TGTGCCAGCAGTTTAGAGAGGCCTAAGATCGAGCAGTACTTC.

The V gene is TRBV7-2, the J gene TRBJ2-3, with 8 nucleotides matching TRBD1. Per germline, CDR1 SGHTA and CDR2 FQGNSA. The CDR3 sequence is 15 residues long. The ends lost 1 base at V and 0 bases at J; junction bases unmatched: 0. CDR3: CASSLGQGSTDTQYF. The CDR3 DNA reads TGTGCCAGCAGCTTAGGACAGGGGAGCACAGATACGCAGTATTTT.

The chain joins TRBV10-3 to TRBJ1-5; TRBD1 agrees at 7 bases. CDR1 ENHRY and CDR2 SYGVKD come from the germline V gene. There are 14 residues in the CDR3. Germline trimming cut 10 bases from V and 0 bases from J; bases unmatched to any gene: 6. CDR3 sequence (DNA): TGTGCCACCCAGACAGGGCCTAGCAATCAGCCCCAGCATTTT. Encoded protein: CATQTGPSNQPQHF.

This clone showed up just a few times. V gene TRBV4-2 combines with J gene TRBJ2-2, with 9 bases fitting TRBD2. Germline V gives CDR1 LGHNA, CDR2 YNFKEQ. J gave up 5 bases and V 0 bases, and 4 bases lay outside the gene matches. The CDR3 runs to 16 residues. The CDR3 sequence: CASSQDHTSGTGELFF. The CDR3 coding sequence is TGTGCCAGCAGCCAAGATCATACTAGCGGGACCGGGGAGCTGTTTTTT.

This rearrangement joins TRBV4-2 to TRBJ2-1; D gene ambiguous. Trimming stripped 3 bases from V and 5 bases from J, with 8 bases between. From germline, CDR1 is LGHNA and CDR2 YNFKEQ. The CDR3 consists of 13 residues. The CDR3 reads CASSQIENNEQFF. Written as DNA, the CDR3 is TGTGCCAGCAGCCAGATCGAGAACAATGAGCAGTTCTTC.

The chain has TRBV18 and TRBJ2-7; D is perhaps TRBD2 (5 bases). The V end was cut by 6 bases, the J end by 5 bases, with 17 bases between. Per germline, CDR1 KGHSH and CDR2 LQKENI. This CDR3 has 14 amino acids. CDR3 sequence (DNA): TGTGCCAGCTCCTCCAATGAGGGAATTAACGAGCAGTACTTC. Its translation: CASSSNEGINEQYF.

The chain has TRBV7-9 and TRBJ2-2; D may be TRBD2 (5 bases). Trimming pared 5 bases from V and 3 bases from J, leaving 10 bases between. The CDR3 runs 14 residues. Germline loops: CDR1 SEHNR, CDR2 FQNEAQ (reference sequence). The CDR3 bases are TGTGCCAGCAGCCTCGGGGAATACACCGGGGAGCTGTTTTTT. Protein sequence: CASSLGEYTGELFF.

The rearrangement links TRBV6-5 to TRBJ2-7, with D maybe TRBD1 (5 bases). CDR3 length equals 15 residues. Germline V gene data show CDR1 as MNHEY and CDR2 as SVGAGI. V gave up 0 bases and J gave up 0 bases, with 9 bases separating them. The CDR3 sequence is CASSYSWTNSYEQYF. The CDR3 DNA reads TGTGCCAGCAGTTACTCTTGGACAAACTCCTACGAGCAGTACTTC.

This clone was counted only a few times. CDR3 residues: CASSWVQGGTDTQYF. As DNA, the CDR3 is TGTGCCAGCAGTTGGGTACAGGGAGGCACAGATACGCAGTATTTT. The chain is built from TRBV27 and TRBJ2-3, with a weak D call TRBD1 (6 bases). Germline V gene sequence: CDR1 MNHEY, CDR2 SMNVEV (reference sequence). Trimming left V 4 bases short and J 1 base short, with 12 bases between. This CDR3 has 15 residues.

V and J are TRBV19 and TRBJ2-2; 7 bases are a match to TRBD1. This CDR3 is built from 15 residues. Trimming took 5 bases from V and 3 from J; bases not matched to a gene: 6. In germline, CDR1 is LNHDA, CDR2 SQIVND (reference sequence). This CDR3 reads CASSLPGTDTGELFF. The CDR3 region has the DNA TGTGCCAGTAGTCTCCCAGGGACAGACACCGGGGAGCTGTTTTTT.

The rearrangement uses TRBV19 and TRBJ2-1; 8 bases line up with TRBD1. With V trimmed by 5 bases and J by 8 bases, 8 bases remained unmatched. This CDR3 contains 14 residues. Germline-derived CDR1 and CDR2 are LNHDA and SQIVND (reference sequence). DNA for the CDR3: TGTGCCAGTAGTTTGCCAGGGGGCTGGGATGAGCAGTTCTTC. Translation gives CASSLPGGWDEQFF.

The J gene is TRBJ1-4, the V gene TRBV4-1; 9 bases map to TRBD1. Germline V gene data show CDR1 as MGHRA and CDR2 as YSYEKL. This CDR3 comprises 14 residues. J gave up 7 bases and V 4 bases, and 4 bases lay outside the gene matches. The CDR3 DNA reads TGCGCCAGCAGCCGGACAGGGGAAGTTGAAAAACTGTTTTTT. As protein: CASSRTGEVEKLFF.

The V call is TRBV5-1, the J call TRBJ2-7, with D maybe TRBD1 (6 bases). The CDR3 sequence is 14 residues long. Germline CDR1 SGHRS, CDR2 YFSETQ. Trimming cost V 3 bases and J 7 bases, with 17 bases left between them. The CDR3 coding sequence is TGCGCCAGCAGCTCACGGCCAACAACAGGGGAGCAGTACTTC. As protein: CASSSRPTTGEQYF.

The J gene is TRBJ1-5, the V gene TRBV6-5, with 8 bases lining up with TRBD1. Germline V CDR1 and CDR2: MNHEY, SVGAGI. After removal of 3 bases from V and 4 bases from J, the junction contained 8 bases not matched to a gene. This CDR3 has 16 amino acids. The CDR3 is CASSYSRTGNNQPQHF. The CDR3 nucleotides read TGTGCCAGCAGTTATTCGCGGACAGGGAATAATCAGCCCCAGCATTTT.

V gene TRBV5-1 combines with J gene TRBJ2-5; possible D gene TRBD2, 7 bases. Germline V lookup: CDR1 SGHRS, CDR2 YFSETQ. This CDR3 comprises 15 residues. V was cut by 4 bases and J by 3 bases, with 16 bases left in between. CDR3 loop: CASSLLGGGEETQYF. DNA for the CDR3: TGCGCCAGCAGCCTCTTAGGGGGAGGGGAAGAGACCCAGTACTTC.